The rows below give T cell receptor beta chains drawn from one sample of a study of blood T cell repertoires in COVID-19. Assay used: immunoSEQ multiplex PCR; TCRdb lists only in-frame clones, some missing. The repertoire consists of under 150,000 clones, with around 80% occurring once and the leading ten covering 1.9%. Sequenced input: peripheral blood. The receptors stem from a man in his 70s with acute or convalescent COVID-19. CDR3s include the opening cysteine and the closing phenylalanine or tryptophan. The D gene is left open where the match is weak. A clone size is listed for some rows: how often the clone was seen (once, few, many), or a class if it is expanded.

14	TRBD1	TRBV19	-	TRBJ1-1	CASSGRQGRTEAFF	TGTGCCAGTAGTGGAAGACAGGGGAGGACTGAAGCTTTCTTT
17	TRBD2	TRBV7-9	-	TRBJ2-7	CASSYPPSGGEDYEQYF	TGTGCCAGCAGCTACCCCCCTAGCGGGGGGGAAGACTACGAGCAGTACTTC
15	-	TRBV5-1	once	TRBJ1-4	CASSPNRAANEKLFF	TGCGCCAGCAGCCCCAACAGGGCAGCTAATGAAAAACTGTTTTTT
14	-	TRBV7-2	-	TRBJ2-1	CASSWQGLYNEQFF	TGTGCCAGCAGCTGGCAGGGGTTGTACAATGAGCAGTTCTTC
16	-	TRBV6-2/TRBV6-3	-	TRBJ1-4	CASSQGEGSAYEKLFF	TGTGCCAGCAGCCAAGGGGAAGGCAGCGCGTATGAAAAACTGTTTTTT
14	-	TRBV28	few	TRBJ1-4	CASSFGQLAEKLFF	TGTGCCAGCAGTTTTGGACAGTTGGCGGAAAAACTGTTTTTT
13	TRBD1	TRBV6-5	-	TRBJ1-5	CASKGGADQPQHF	TGTGCCAGCAAAGGGGGCGCAGACCAGCCCCAGCATTTT
14	TRBD1	TRBV11-2	-	TRBJ2-1	CASSFTGETGEQFF	TGTGCCAGCAGCTTTACAGGGGAGACGGGTGAGCAGTTCTTC
14	TRBD1	TRBV2	-	TRBJ1-2	CASSLTGLGGGYTF	TGTGCCAGCAGTTTGACAGGGTTAGGGGGTGGCTACACCTTC
21	TRBD2	TRBV28	-	TRBJ2-7	CASSFSPTFRTSLHTSYEQYF	TGTGCCAGCAGTTTTTCCCCCACCTTTCGGACTAGCTTACACACGTCCTACGAGCAGTACTTC
13	-	TRBV2	few	TRBJ2-7	CASSKNSGEEQYF	TGTGCCAGCAGCAAGAACTCAGGGGAAGAGCAGTACTTC
13	-	TRBV11-2	-	TRBJ1-2	CASSLGTSKGYTF	TGTGCCAGCAGCTTGGGGACAAGTAAGGGCTACACCTTC
13	-	TRBV3-1/TRBV3-2	once	TRBJ1-5	CASSQSGDRPQHF	TGTGCCAGCAGCCAATCCGGTGACAGGCCCCAGCATTTT
14	-	TRBV5-1	-	TRBJ2-5	CASSLGRQGETQYF	TGCGCCAGCAGCTTGGGGCGGCAGGGAGAGACCCAGTACTTC
15	TRBD2	TRBV6-2/TRBV6-3	-	TRBJ2-2	CASSSTGLAREELFF	TGTGCCAGCAGTTCCACAGGACTAGCTCGTGAGGAGCTGTTTTTT
12	-	TRBV11-2	-	TRBJ2-1	CASSQSVNEQFF	TGTGCCAGCAGCCAGTCAGTCAATGAGCAGTTCTTC
16	-	TRBV5-1	-	TRBJ1-4	CASGSGDGLANEKLFF	TGCGCCAGCGGGTCAGGGGACGGGTTGGCTAATGAAAAACTGTTTTTT
15	-	TRBV7-6	-	TRBJ2-1	CASSLTTRFLDEQFF	TGTGCCAGCAGCTTAACAACCAGGTTTTTGGATGAGCAGTTCTTC
14	-	TRBV7-2	-	TRBJ1-5	CASSGQYSNQPQHF	TGTGCCAGCAGTGGACAGTATAGCAATCAGCCCCAGCATTTT
14	-	TRBV2	-	TRBJ1-2	CASRKSGTTYGYTF	TGTGCCAGCAGAAAATCCGGGACAACCTATGGCTACACCTTC
14	-	TRBV25-1	-	TRBJ2-2	CASSVSGSAGELFF	TGTGCCAGCAGTGTATCGGGGAGCGCCGGGGAGCTGTTTTTT
15	TRBD1	TRBV5-1	-	TRBJ1-2	CASSLLTGENYGYTF	TGCGCCAGCAGCTTGTTGACAGGGGAAAACTATGGCTACACCTTC
14	TRBD1	TRBV25-1	-	TRBJ2-7	CASSEVQGIYEQYF	TGTGCCAGCAGTGAAGTACAGGGGATCTACGAGCAGTACTTC
15	-	TRBV3-1/TRBV3-2	-	TRBJ1-5	CASSQGHFQNQPQHF	TGTGCCAGCAGCCAAGGGCATTTTCAGAATCAGCCCCAGCATTTT
14	-	TRBV13	-	TRBJ1-1	CASSSGAENTEAFF	TGTGCCAGCAGCTCAGGGGCAGAGAACACTGAAGCTTTCTTT
14	-	TRBV18	-	TRBJ1-4	CASSPGGGDEKLFF	TGTGCCAGCTCACCAGGGGGCGGAGACGAAAAACTGTTTTTT
10	-	TRBV7-9	-	TRBJ1-1	CASSREEAFF	TGTGCCAGCTCCCGGGAGGAAGCTTTCTTT
17	TRBD2	TRBV18	-	TRBJ2-1	CASSPPSLAGGNNEQFF	TGTGCCAGCTCACCACCCTCCCTAGCGGGGGGGAACAATGAGCAGTTCTTC
17	-	TRBV15	once	TRBJ2-1	CATSRDRVGGEDNEQFF	TGTGCCACCAGCAGAGATAGGGTTGGCGGGGAAGACAATGAGCAGTTCTTC
14	-	TRBV6-2/TRBV6-3	-	TRBJ2-3	CASSYGVGPDTQYF	TGTGCCAGCAGTTATGGAGTAGGTCCAGATACGCAGTATTTT
15	-	TRBV6-5	-	TRBJ1-2	CASRAQGLPNYGYTF	TGTGCCAGCAGGGCACAGGGACTACCTAACTATGGCTACACCTTC
13	TRBD1	TRBV29-1	-	TRBJ1-2	CSVGTGQFYGYTF	TGCAGCGTTGGGACGGGACAGTTCTATGGCTACACCTTC
16	-	TRBV19	-	TRBJ1-4	CASSPRPLATNEKLFF	TGTGCCAGTAGTCCAAGGCCTCTAGCAACTAATGAAAAACTGTTTTTT
17	-	TRBV21-1	-	TRBJ2-2	CASSKEKLTVYTGELFF	TGTGCCAGCAGCAAAGAGAAGCTGACAGTATACACCGGGGAGCTGTTTTTT
13	-	TRBV2	-	TRBJ1-1	CASSERGWAEAFF	TGTGCCAGCAGTGAAAGAGGGTGGGCTGAAGCTTTCTTT
13	-	TRBV5-5	-	TRBJ1-2	CASSYNSGGGYTF	TGTGCCAGCAGCTATAACTCGGGTGGTGGCTACACCTTC
15	-	TRBV24-1	-	TRBJ1-4	CATSDAGLQGEKLFF	TGTGCCACCAGTGATGCAGGGTTGCAAGGGGAAAAACTGTTTTTT
13	-	TRBV5-4	-	TRBJ2-5	CASSLQGHETQYF	TGTGCCAGCAGCTTGCAGGGGCACGAGACCCAGTACTTC
16	TRBD2	TRBV11-2	-	TRBJ2-1	CASSLNLAGVYNEQFF	TGTGCCAGCAGCTTAAACCTAGCGGGGGTCTACAATGAGCAGTTCTTC
12	-	TRBV7-2	few	TRBJ2-4	CASSLIENIQYF	TGTGCCAGCAGCTTAATAGAGAACATTCAGTACTTC
14	TRBD1	TRBV5-4	-	TRBJ1-2	CASSLQGAGWGYTF	TGTGCCAGCAGCTTACAGGGGGCAGGGTGGGGCTACACCTTC
12	-	TRBV2	-	TRBJ2-5	CASSEAEGSQYF	TGTGCCAGCAGTGAAGCTGAGGGTTCCCAGTACTTC
18	TRBD2	TRBV10-3	-	TRBJ2-3	CAIRRTSGGPRGTDTQYF	TGTGCCATCAGACGGACTAGCGGGGGCCCCAGGGGCACAGATACGCAGTATTTT
18	TRBD2	TRBV9	-	TRBJ2-3	CASSVDFQGAGGVVTQYF	TGTGCCAGCAGCGTAGATTTTCAGGGAGCGGGGGGGGTAGTTACGCAGTATTTT
15	TRBD1	TRBV27	-	TRBJ2-5	CASSFGTGGMETQYF	TGTGCCAGCAGTTTTGGGACAGGGGGTATGGAGACCCAGTACTTC
15	-	TRBV2	few	TRBJ2-3	CASSDQLDSTDTQYF	TGTGCCAGCAGTGACCAGCTAGATTCCACAGATACGCAGTATTTT
10	-	TRBV20-1	-	TRBJ1-5	CSAARGSQHF	TGCAGTGCCGCCCGGGGGTCCCAGCATTTT
15	TRBD1	TRBV6-5	-	TRBJ2-1	CASRKGQGPYNEQFF	TGTGCCAGCAGAAAGGGACAGGGCCCCTACAATGAGCAGTTCTTC
13	-	TRBV20-1	-	TRBJ2-5	CSASPTHRETQYF	TGCAGTGCTAGTCCCACCCACAGAGAGACCCAGTACTTC
16	TRBD2	TRBV3-1/TRBV3-2	-	TRBJ2-7	CASSQVWRGAAYEQYF	TGTGCCAGCAGCCAAGTCTGGCGGGGGGCGGCCTACGAGCAGTACTTC
16	TRBD2	TRBV4-1	-	TRBJ2-7	CASSGWPSGASYEQYF	TGCGCCAGCAGCGGGTGGCCTAGCGGGGCCTCCTACGAGCAGTACTTC